The 20 T cell receptor beta chains below all came from one sample that was sequenced in a study of beta chain features in type 1 diabetes. Of the isolated RNA, all was reverse transcribed, and so the sequenced material was expressed TCRB transcripts. The protocol was immunoSEQ multiplex PCR, while the TCRdb copy is restricted to in-frame clones and leaves out a portion. The sample records 350,000 to 400,000 clones, about 15% being singletons. Sequencing was done on a sample of naive CD4+ T cells from blood. The receptor source for this set is a woman in her late teens or twenties in good health.

This clone was seen only a few times. The gene calls are TRBV30 and TRBJ1-5; D unclear. Germline assignment: CDR1 GTSNPN and CDR2 SVGIG (reference sequence). Trimming cost V 0 bases and J 2 bases, with 14 bases left between them. CDR3 length equals 16 residues. In DNA, the CDR3 is TGTGCCTGGAGTGTACGGGGATGGGTCGGCAATCAGCCCCAGCATTTT. Its protein product is CAWSVRGWVGNQPQHF.

The genes are TRBV29-1 and TRBJ2-5; D gene ambiguous. This CDR3 region has 12 residues. Germline V gene lookup returns CDR1 SQVTM and CDR2 ANQGSEA. CDR3 residues: CSFFGLQETQYF. As DNA, the CDR3 is TGCAGTTTCTTCGGGTTACAAGAGACCCAGTACTTC.

The rearrangement links TRBV27 to TRBJ1-1, with no clear D. Trimming cost V 3 bases and J 5 bases, with 10 bases left between them. Germline V gives CDR1 MNHEY, CDR2 SMNVEV (reference sequence). The CDR3 has 13 amino acids. The CDR3 spells CASSFRRETEAFF. The CDR3 DNA reads TGTGCCAGCAGTTTTCGGAGGGAAACTGAAGCTTTCTTT.

Remarks on this clone: At one of its ends the junction is not consistent with the germline gene, which may arise from a read error. V is TRBV6-1 and J is TRBJ2-3; D call uncertain. Germline V gene lookup returns CDR1 MNHNS and CDR2 SASEGT. This CDR3 spans 10 amino acids. This chain's CDR3 is CASSYPAERF. CDR3 bases: TGTGCCAGCAGTTACCCTGCCGAGAGGTTT.

The chain uses TRBV18 and TRBJ1-1, with TRBD1 identical over 7 bases. The CDR3 runs 15 residues. J was trimmed by 7 bases and V by 3 bases; bases with no gene match: 11. Germline CDR1 and CDR2: KGHSH and LQKENI. CDR3: CASSPGEGGTLEAFF. CDR3 sequence (DNA): TGTGCCAGCTCACCTGGCGAAGGGGGCACCCTTGAAGCTTTCTTT.

This clone turned up a few times. This chain joins TRBV29-1 and TRBJ2-3, with 9 bases identical to TRBD2. The V and J ends lost 4 bases and 1 base, in that order; junction bases with no gene match: 6. Germline V gene lookup returns CDR1 SQVTM and CDR2 ANQGSEA. The CDR3 extends over 15 amino acids. CDR3 loop: CSVAPAGGRTDTQYF. For the CDR3, the DNA is TGCAGCGTTGCCCCCGCGGGAGGGCGCACAGATACGCAGTATTTT.

CDR3 DNA: TGTGCCAGCAGCGTACAAGCGGGAGGTTCAGATACGCAGTATTTT. Its protein product is CASSVQAGGSDTQYF. The V gene is TRBV9, the J gene TRBJ2-3; 9 bases are a match to TRBD2. This CDR3 is 15 amino acids long. Germline lookup yields CDR1 SGDLS and CDR2 YYNGEE. The J segment lost 4 bases and the V segment lost 1 base, leaving 4 bases of the junction unmatched.

V is TRBV10-3 and J is TRBJ2-3, with no clear D. Trimming took off 2 bases at V and 7 bases at J, with 10 bases between the two ends. From germline, CDR1 is ENHRY and CDR2 SYGVKD. This CDR3 comprises 13 residues. CDR3: CAISERPTYTQYF. The CDR3 DNA sequence: TGTGCCATCAGTGAGCGTCCCACTTATACGCAGTATTTT.

This rearrangement joins TRBV7-2 to TRBJ1-1; TRBD1 aligns across 7 bases. V dropped 5 bases and J dropped 8; count of bases not matched to a gene: 26. The CDR3 extends over 19 amino acids. Germline V gives CDR1 SGHTA, CDR2 FQGNSA. CDR3 loop: CASSHTIDRVYGVNREAFF. In nucleotides, the CDR3 is TGTGCCAGCAGCCACACCATAGACAGGGTTTATGGGGTAAACAGGGAAGCTTTCTTT.

The rearrangement links TRBV23-1 to TRBJ1-5, with 8 bases aligning to TRBD1. TRBV23-1 has ORF status, its function being uncertain. The V and J ends lost 4 bases and 3 bases, in that order; junction bases with no gene match: 14. The CDR3 is 18 amino acids. CDR3 loop: CASSPPPPGQGHNQPQHF. The CDR3 nucleotides are TGCGCCAGCAGTCCGCCCCCCCCAGGACAGGGACACAATCAGCCCCAGCATTTT.

The gene calls are TRBV30 and TRBJ2-7, with a tentative D call TRBD1 (6 bases). V lost 3 bases and J 0 bases, leaving 12 bases between the germline ends. This CDR3 contains 14 residues. Germline loops: CDR1 GTSNPN, CDR2 SVGIG (reference sequence). CDR3 coding DNA: TGTGCCTGGAGAGGGACACCAAGCTCCTACGAGCAGTACTTC. Translating it yields CAWRGTPSSYEQYF.

This clone has more than one count but fewer than ten. At the DNA level, this CDR3 is encoded by other sequences in the same sample as well. This chain joins TRBV5-1 and TRBJ2-1; the D is unclear. This CDR3 region has 15 residues. The V end lost 0 bases, the J end lost 0 bases, and 7 bases lay between the germline ends. Germline loops: CDR1 SGHRS, CDR2 YFSETQ. CDR3 bases: TGCGCCAGCAGCTTGGGGCAAAGCTCCTACAATGAGCAGTTCTTC. It encodes CASSLGQSSYNEQFF.

The rearrangement links TRBV15 to TRBJ2-2; no definite D call. Trimming pared 0 bases from V and 4 bases from J, leaving 6 bases between. Germline V CDR1 and CDR2: LNHNV, YYDKDF (reference sequence). CDR3 length equals 14 residues. CDR3 in amino acids: CATSREYGTGELFF. The CDR3 nucleotides read TGTGCCACCAGCAGAGAGTACGGCACCGGGGAGCTGTTTTTT.

A few counts support this clone. The genes are TRBV21-1 and TRBJ1-5; the table's D call of TRBD1 was not tested on the DNA. TRBV21-1 is described as a pseudogene. The CDR3 runs 17 residues. CDR3 sequence: CAVRDRAMVSGNQPQHF. CDR3 sequence (DNA): TGTGCCGTCCGGGACAGGGCTATGGTGAGTGGCAATCAGCCCCAGCATTTT.

The J gene is TRBJ2-1, the V gene TRBV7-9, with D maybe TRBD1 (5 bases). CDR1 is SEHNR and CDR2 is FQNEAQ in the germline V gene (reference sequence). The CDR3 spans 15 residues. Trimming took off 4 bases at V and 6 bases at J, with 16 bases between the two ends. DNA of the CDR3: TGTGCCAGCAGCTCGTCGTTAATAAGGGGCAATGAGCAGTTCTTC. The encoded protein is CASSSSLIRGNEQFF.

V is TRBV18 and J is TRBJ1-1, with D unclear. This CDR3 has 15 residues. V was shortened by 6 bases and J by 3 bases, with 17 bases between the two germline ends. CDR1 is KGHSH and CDR2 is LQKENI in the germline V gene. The CDR3 is CASSPLEPRDTEAFF. The CDR3 DNA follows: TGTGCCAGCTCCCCGTTGGAGCCCAGAGACACTGAAGCTTTCTTT. Complete variable domain (other parts from reference TRBV18 and TRBJ1-1): NAGVMQNPRHLVRRRGQEARLRCSPMKGHSHVYWYRQLPEEGLKFMVYLQKENIIDESGMPKERFSAEFPKEGPSILRIQQVVRGDSAAYFCASSPLEPRDTEAFFGQGTRLTVV.

This clone was seen more than once but under ten times. The chain joins TRBV14 to TRBJ2-1; 7 nucleotides line up with TRBD2. J lost 5 bases, V lost 1 base, and 8 bases had no gene match. In germline, CDR1 is SGHDN, CDR2 FVKESK. The CDR3 contains 16 residues. CDR3 residues: CASSQASGGGHNEQFF. The CDR3, as DNA: TGTGCCAGCAGCCAAGCATCGGGCGGGGGTCACAATGAGCAGTTCTTC.

This chain uses TRBV5-6 with TRBJ2-2; 8 bases align to TRBD2. With 4 bases clipped from V and 4 bases from J, the junction kept 15 bases outside the gene matches. Looked up from germline, CDR1 is SGHDT and CDR2 is YYEEEE. This CDR3 has 18 amino acids. CDR3 amino acids: CASSPRVLRAGGTGELFF. For the CDR3, the DNA is TGTGCCAGCAGCCCGCGTGTCCTAAGGGCGGGAGGCACCGGGGAGCTGTTTTTT.

This clone occurred a few times. CDR3 coding DNA: TGTGCCAGCAGTGGGACTAGCGCCCAAGAGACCCAGTACTTC. It codes for CASSGTSAQETQYF. The rearrangement joins TRBV2 to TRBJ2-5, with TRBD2 matching over 9 bases. The ends lost 4 bases at V and 1 base at J; junction bases unmatched: 1. The CDR3 covers 14 residues. Per germline, CDR1 SNHLY and CDR2 FYNNEI.

There are a few counts of this clone. The chain couples TRBV10-3 to TRBJ2-3; 9 positions agree with TRBD1. Germline V gives CDR1 ENHRY, CDR2 SYGVKD. The CDR3 is made up of 14 amino acids. With 4 bases clipped from V and 7 bases from J, the junction kept 6 bases outside the gene matches. CDR3 coding DNA: TGTGCCATCAGTGGAGGACAGGGGAGGAATACGCAGTATTTT. Its protein product is CAISGGQGRNTQYF.